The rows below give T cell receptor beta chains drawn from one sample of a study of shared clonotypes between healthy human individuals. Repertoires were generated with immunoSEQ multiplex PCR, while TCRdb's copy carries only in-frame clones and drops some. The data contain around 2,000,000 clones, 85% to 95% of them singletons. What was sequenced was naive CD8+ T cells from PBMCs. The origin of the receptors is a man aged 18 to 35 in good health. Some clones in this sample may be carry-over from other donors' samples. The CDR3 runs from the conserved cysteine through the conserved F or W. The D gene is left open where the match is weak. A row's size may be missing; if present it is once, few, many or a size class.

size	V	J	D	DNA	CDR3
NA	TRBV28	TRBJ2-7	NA	TGTGCCAGCACCCCTTACGGAGCGGACAGCTCCTACGAGCAGTACTTC	CASTPYGADSSYEQYF
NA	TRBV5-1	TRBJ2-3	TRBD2	TGCGCCAGCAGCCCCGGACTAGCGGGCACAGATACGCAGTATTTT	CASSPGLAGTDTQYF
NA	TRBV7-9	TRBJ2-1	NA	TGTGCCAGCAGCTTGCTAGCTTCTTACAATGAGCAGTTCTTC	CASSLLASYNEQFF
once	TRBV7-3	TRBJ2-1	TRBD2	TGTGCCAGCAGCTTAACGGGCGGGAGAGCTGAGCAGTTCTTC	CASSLTGGRAEQFF
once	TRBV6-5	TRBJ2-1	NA	TGTGCCAGCAGTTACTCGAGCAAGCCATACAATGAGCAGTTCTTC	CASSYSSKPYNEQFF
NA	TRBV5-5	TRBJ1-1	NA	TGTGCCAGCAGCTTGGGAGGTGGGGATGAAGCTTTCTTT	CASSLGGGDEAFF
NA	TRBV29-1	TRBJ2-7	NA	TGCAGCGTTGAAACCCGGGAGCATCCCTACGAGCAGTACTTC	CSVETREHPYEQYF
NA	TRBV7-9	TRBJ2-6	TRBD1	TGTGCCAGCAGCTTCAGCAGGGGGACTGGGGCCAACGTCCTGACTTTC	CASSFSRGTGANVLTF
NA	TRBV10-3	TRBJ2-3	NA	TGTGCCATCAGTGAGCCAGGGGTTTCAGATACGCAGTATTTT	CAISEPGVSDTQYF
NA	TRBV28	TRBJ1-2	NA	TGTGCCAGCATCCCAATCAGGGCCCTATCAGGCTATGGCTACACCTTC	CASIPIRALSGYGYTF
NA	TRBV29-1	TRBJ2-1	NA	TGCAGCGTTGAAGTTGGGATCAACAATGAGCAGTTCTTC	CSVEVGINNEQFF
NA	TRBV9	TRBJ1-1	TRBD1	TGTGCCAGCAGCGCCCACAGGGGAGATATCACTGAAGCTTTCTTT	CASSAHRGDITEAFF
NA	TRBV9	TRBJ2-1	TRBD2	TGTGCCAGCAGCGTATTACCTAGCGGGGGATACAATGAGCAGTTCTTC	CASSVLPSGGYNEQFF
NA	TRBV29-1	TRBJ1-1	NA	TGCAGCGTTCTCACCACCGGAGCTGAAGCTTTCTTT	CSVLTTGAEAFF
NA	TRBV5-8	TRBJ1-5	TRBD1	TGTGCCAGCAGCTTGGAGGGACAGGCTAACAATCAGCCCCAGCATTTT	CASSLEGQANNQPQHF
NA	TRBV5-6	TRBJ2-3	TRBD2	TGTGCCAGCAGCCGGACTAGCGGGATATTCCCTAGCACAGATACGCAGTATTTT	CASSRTSGIFPSTDTQYF
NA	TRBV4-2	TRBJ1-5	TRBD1	TGTGCCAGCAGCCTCAACAGGGGAGGTCAGCCCCAGCATTTT	CASSLNRGGQPQHF
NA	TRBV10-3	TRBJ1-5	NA	TGTGCCATCAGTGAGGGACCAGAACAGGGAATTGTGTATCAGCCCCAGCATTTT	CAISEGPEQGIVYQPQHF
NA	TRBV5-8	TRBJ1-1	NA	NA	CASILAFF
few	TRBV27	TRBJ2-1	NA	TGTGCCAGCAGCCTTACTGCTTCGGAGCAGTTCTTC	CASSLTASEQFF
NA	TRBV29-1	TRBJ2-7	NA	TGCAGCGTTGGGGTAAAGGACAGCCGATACGAGCAGTACTTC	CSVGVKDSRYEQYF
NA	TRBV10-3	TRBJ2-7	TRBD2	TGTGCCATCAGTGGGCAGGACTTGACTAGCGCTAATCTATACGAGCAGTACTTC	CAISGQDLTSANLYEQYF
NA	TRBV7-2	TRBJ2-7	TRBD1	TGTGCCAGCAGCTTGACAGGGTCAGCCTACGAGCAGTACTTC	CASSLTGSAYEQYF
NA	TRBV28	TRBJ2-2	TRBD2	TGTGCCAGCAGTCAAGGACTAGCGGGAGTGAGCGGGGAGCTGTTTTTT	CASSQGLAGVSGELFF
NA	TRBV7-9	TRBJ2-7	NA	TGTGCCAGCAGCTTGCGGGACGGCTTTTCCTACGAGCAGTACTTC	CASSLRDGFSYEQYF
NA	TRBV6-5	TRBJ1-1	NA	TGTGCCAGCAGTTACCGTTCCGGGAACACTGAAGCTTTCTTT	CASSYRSGNTEAFF
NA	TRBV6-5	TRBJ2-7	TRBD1	TGTGCCAGCAGTTACTCCTACAGGGGGGCAGGCGAGCAGTACTTC	CASSYSYRGAGEQYF
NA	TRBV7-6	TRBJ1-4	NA	TGTGCCAGCAGTCAGTTGGGCGGGGGTCTTAATGAAAAACTGTTTTTT	CASSQLGGGLNEKLFF
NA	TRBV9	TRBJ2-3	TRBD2	TGTGCCAGCAGCACTTCAGTAAGGAGAAGCGGGAGAATGGACCCAGATACGCAGTATTTT	CASSTSVRRSGRMDPDTQYF
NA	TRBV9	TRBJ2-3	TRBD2	TGTGCCAGCAGCGCGGGACTAGCGGAAGATACGCAGTATTTT	CASSAGLAEDTQYF